Shown below are 6 T cell receptor beta chains from a single sample sequenced in a study of vaccination and CD4 T cells after COVID-19. Sequenced with the Oncomine TCR Beta short-read assay was DNA taken from cultured CD4+ T cells. TCRdb reanalysed the PCR reads using MiXCR and keeps one entry per CDR3 protein. The repertoire includes approximately 19,000 distinct CDR3 sequences, 51% of them detected once, and about 10% sits in the top ten. The antigens for these receptors are not known. Documented treatment: roughly 11-day PBMC culture with coronavirus spike peptide pools or control peptides (ViraFEST assay). Sequenced here: CD4+ T cells from blood, cultured in vitro, sampled before SARS-CoV-2 vaccination. The receptors were sampled from a human donor who had recovered from COVID-19.

The rearrangement links TRBV28 to TRBJ2-1; possibly TRBD1 for D (5 bases). The CDR3 is made up of 15 amino acids. Per the germline V gene, CDR1 is MDHEN and CDR2 is SYDVKM. With 7 bases removed from V and 5 bases from J, the gap between germline ends came to 18 bases. Here the CDR3 reads CASTSSLGLHNEQFF. CDR3 DNA sequence: TGTGCCAGCACCTCCTCTTTGGGGCTTCACAATGAGCAGTTCTTC.

The chain recombines TRBV20-1 with TRBJ2-5; 9 positions match TRBD2. In germline, CDR1 is DFQATT, CDR2 SNEGSKA (reference sequence). With V trimmed by 6 bases and J by 0 bases, 11 bases remained unmatched. The CDR3 is 16 amino acids. The CDR3, as DNA: TGCAGTGCCTTCGGGCTAGCGGGACTTTACCAAGAGACCCAGTACTTC. This codes for CSAFGLAGLYQETQYF.

The J gene is TRBJ2-1, the V gene TRBV20-1; D possibly corresponds to TRBD2 (6 bases). The CDR3 sequence is 15 residues long. V lost 4 bases and J 7 bases, leaving 20 bases between the germline ends. The germline CDR1 and CDR2 sequences are DFQATT and SNEGSKA (reference sequence). The CDR3 nucleotides are TGCAGTGCTATCAAAGACCCCGGGACTCCGAATGAGCAGTTCTTC. Translation: CSAIKDPGTPNEQFF.

This clonotype was seen a few times. The genes are TRBV20-1 and TRBJ2-3; D is possibly TRBD2 (5 bases). V lost 5 bases, J lost 0 bases, and 15 bases lay in between. Germline V gene sequence: CDR1 DFQATT, CDR2 SNEGSKA (reference sequence). CDR3 length: 15 amino acids. The CDR3 DNA is TGCAGTGCTCGAGGGCCGGGTGCTAGCACAGATACGCAGTATTTT. It is translated as CSARGPGASTDTQYF.

The chain joins TRBV7-2 to TRBJ2-3; 7 bases agree with TRBD2. The CDR3 consists of 14 residues. With 3 bases clipped from V and 5 bases from J, the junction kept 5 bases outside the gene matches. Germline CDR1 is SGHTA and CDR2 is FQGNSA. In DNA, the CDR3 is TGTGCCAGCAGCTTCGTTGCTAGCGGAGATACGCAGTATTTT. Protein: CASSFVASGDTQYF.

There are a few counts of this clonotype. CDR3 amino acids: CASSMFGQRNTGELFF. The CDR3 DNA reads as TGTGCCAGTAGTATGTTCGGACAGCGAAACACCGGGGAGCTGTTTTTT. The gene calls are TRBV19 and TRBJ2-2; maybe TRBD1 (6 bases). Germline lookup yields CDR1 LNHDA and CDR2 SQIVND (reference sequence). The CDR3 consists of 16 residues. Trimming shortened V by 3 bases and J by 2 bases, and 13 bases separated the two germline ends.